These 31 T cell receptor beta chains were all obtained from the same sample, sequenced in a study of blood T cell repertoires in COVID-19. Method: immunoSEQ multiplex PCR; TCRdb's copy keeps in-frame clones and lacks some. This sample has 150,000 to 200,000 clones, with 78% found just once. The material sequenced was PBMCs or T cells enriched from blood (not recorded which). All receptors derive from a woman aged 45-65 years who had recovered from COVID-19.

CDR3 region: CSAGTQGALHF. As DNA, the CDR3 is TGCAGTGCTGGAACACAGGGAGCCCTCCACTTT. V is TRBV20-1 and J is TRBJ1-6, with D tentatively TRBD1 (6 bases). The V and J ends lost 5 bases and 14 bases respectively, with 13 bases between them. The CDR3 has 11 residues. Per germline, CDR1 DFQATT and CDR2 SNEGSKA (reference sequence).

The chain uses TRBV6-5 and TRBJ1-2; 7 bases agree with TRBD1. The CDR3 covers 14 residues. Germline V gives CDR1 MNHEY, CDR2 SVGAGI. The trim removed 7 bases at V and 2 bases at J, leaving 7 bases unmatched. This CDR3 is CASKSPTGNYGYTF. The CDR3 DNA sequence: TGTGCCAGCAAGTCCCCGACAGGGAACTATGGCTACACCTTC.

As concerns this clone: Other DNA sequences in this sample translate to the same CDR3. V gene TRBV9 combines with J gene TRBJ1-2, with TRBD1 identical over 10 bases. The junction had 5 bases not matched to a gene; V was cut back by 4 bases and J by 5 bases. The CDR3 totals 14 residues. Germline V gene sequence: CDR1 SGDLS, CDR2 YYNGEE. This CDR3 is CASSLGQGDYGYTF. The DNA for the CDR3 is TGTGCCAGCAGCCTAGGACAGGGGGATTATGGCTACACCTTC.

CDR3 DNA sequence: TGCGCCAGCAGTGAGTCCCGTCGACAGGGCAGGACTGAAGCTTTCTTT. Amino acids: CASSESRRQGRTEAFF. This rearrangement joins TRBV10-2 to TRBJ1-1; 7 bases line up with TRBD1. Germline CDR1 WSHSY, CDR2 SAAADI. The trim removed 0 bases at V and 5 bases at J, leaving 9 bases unmatched. The CDR3 runs to 16 residues.

V and J are TRBV7-9 and TRBJ2-1, with 9 bases that match TRBD1. Trimming removed 5 bases from V and 8 bases from J; junction bases left unmatched: 13. This CDR3 region has 16 residues. The germline CDR1 and CDR2 sequences are SEHNR and FQNEAQ (reference sequence). For the CDR3, the DNA is TGTGCCAGCAGCCAGACCGGGACAGGGTTTACCGATGAGCAGTTCTTC. Its translation is CASSQTGTGFTDEQFF.

V is TRBV7-2 and J is TRBJ2-3; unclear D gene. Germline-derived CDR1 and CDR2 are SGHTA and FQGNSA. V shed 4 bases and J shed 0 bases, with 5 bases lying between them. There are 13 residues in the CDR3. The CDR3 region has the DNA TGTGCCAGCAGCTCCTCGAGCACAGATACGCAGTATTTT. It codes for CASSSSSTDTQYF. Using reference TRBV7-2 and TRBJ2-3 for the parts outside the CDR3, the full variable domain is GAGVSQSPSNKVTEKGKDVELRCDPISGHTALYWYRQSLGQGLEFLIYFQGNSAPDKSGLPSDRFSAERTGGSVSTLTIQRTQQEDSAVYLCASSSSSTDTQYFGPGTRLTVL.

The CDR3 spells CASSYEGAQTEAFF. Written as DNA, the CDR3 is TGTGCCAGCAGTTACGAAGGGGCGCAAACTGAAGCTTTCTTT. The chain combines TRBV6-5 with TRBJ1-1; a possible D gene is TRBD1 (5 bases). The V and J ends lost 2 bases and 5 bases respectively, with 12 bases between them. The CDR3 loop spans 14 amino acids. Per the germline V gene, CDR1 is MNHEY and CDR2 is SVGAGI.

The genes are TRBV11-1 and TRBJ2-2, with 12 positions matching TRBD2. CDR1 is SGHAT and CDR2 is FQDESV in the germline V gene (reference sequence). The CDR3 runs to 17 residues. V was pared by 0 bases and J by 5 bases, with 4 bases of the junction left unmatched. This CDR3 is CASSLALAGGGTGELFF. The CDR3, as DNA: TGTGCCAGCAGCTTAGCACTAGCGGGAGGCGGGACCGGGGAGCTGTTTTTT.

This chain connects TRBV30 to TRBJ2-7; maybe TRBD2 (5 bases). The CDR3 covers 11 residues. From germline, CDR1 is GTSNPN and CDR2 SVGIG (reference sequence). The ends were cut back, 5 bases at V and 7 bases at J, with 12 bases in the middle. CDR3 coding DNA: TGTGCCTGGGACGGGGTTCAGGAGCAGTACTTC. Its translation is CAWDGVQEQYF.

This chain links TRBV5-5 with TRBJ1-5; 9 bases fit TRBD1. Germline V lookup: CDR1 SGHKS, CDR2 YYEKEE (reference sequence). The CDR3 loop spans 15 amino acids. The junction had 3 bases not matched to a gene; V was cut back by 2 bases and J by 3 bases. The CDR3 reads CASSFWTGDNQPQHF. The CDR3 coding sequence is TGTGCCAGCAGCTTCTGGACAGGGGACAATCAGCCCCAGCATTTT.

The chain combines TRBV7-9 with TRBJ2-5; a weak D match, TRBD2 (5 bases). CDR3 length equals 13 residues. Trimming stripped 3 bases from V and 4 bases from J, with 9 bases between. Germline CDR1 and CDR2: SEHNR and FQNEAQ (reference sequence). CDR3 sequence (DNA): TGTGCCAGCAGCTTCGCCAGCGGAGAGACCCAGTACTTC. Its translation: CASSFASGETQYF.

V usage is TRBV28 and J usage is TRBJ2-7, with TRBD2 matching 8 bases. Germline-derived CDR1 and CDR2 are MDHEN and SYDVKM. The V gene end was trimmed by 4 bases and the J gene end by 6 bases; junction bases not matched to a gene: 11. CDR3 length: 15 amino acids. CDR3: CASSSPAGGPGEQYF. The CDR3 DNA reads TGTGCCAGCAGTTCCCCGGCGGGGGGCCCTGGCGAGCAGTACTTC.

The chain combines TRBV6-6 with TRBJ1-2; possible D gene TRBD1, 5 bases. Germline lookup yields CDR1 MNHNY and CDR2 SVGAGI (reference sequence). The CDR3 has 14 residues. V was trimmed by 6 bases and J by 5 bases, leaving 16 bases between them. The CDR3 region has the DNA TGTGCCAGCAGCCTCAAGCGGGGCAGTTATGGCTACACCTTC. It encodes CASSLKRGSYGYTF.

The CDR3 sequence: CASSLGSGPGQFF. In DNA, the CDR3 is TGTGCCAGCAGCTTAGGTAGCGGCCCGGGTCAGTTCTTC. The gene calls are TRBV11-2 and TRBJ2-1; TRBD2 is a possible D gene (6 bases). The ends were cut back, 1 base at V and 13 bases at J, with 14 bases in the middle. The CDR3 covers 13 residues. Germline-derived CDR1 and CDR2 are SGHAT and FQNNGV.

V is TRBV7-2 and J is TRBJ1-1, with a possible D match to TRBD1 (5 bases). This CDR3 contains 14 residues. Per germline, CDR1 SGHTA and CDR2 FQGNSA. Trimming shortened V by 4 bases and J by 4 bases, and 13 bases separated the two germline ends. The chain's CDR3 is CASSYRTIGTEAFF. CDR3 DNA: TGTGCCAGCAGCTATCGGACAATTGGCACTGAAGCTTTCTTT.

The chain joins TRBV11-2 to TRBJ2-1, with D maybe TRBD2 (6 bases). V lost 5 bases and J lost 9, with 14 bases in between. The CDR3 extends over 13 amino acids. Germline V gene data show CDR1 as SGHAT and CDR2 as FQNNGV. CDR3 amino acids: CASSPGLNGEQFF. The CDR3 DNA is TGTGCCAGCAGCCCGGGACTGAACGGTGAGCAGTTCTTC.

In nucleotides, the CDR3 is TGTGCCAGCAGGGGACTAGCGGGACCCTACGAGCAGTACTTC. It specifies CASRGLAGPYEQYF. V and J are TRBV6-5 and TRBJ2-7; TRBD2 aligns across 13 bases. Trimming cost V 6 bases and J 2 bases; bases outside gene matches: 1. CDR3 length: 14 residues. Germline CDR1 and CDR2: MNHEY and SVGAGI.

The chain joins TRBV5-1 to TRBJ2-7; tentatively, D is TRBD2 (5 bases). V was pared by 3 bases and J by 7 bases, with 17 bases between. The CDR3 contains 14 residues. Germline loops: CDR1 SGHRS, CDR2 YFSETQ. CDR3 region: CASSSDSHGREQYF. Here the CDR3 DNA reads TGCGCCAGCAGCTCGGACTCGCATGGAAGGGAGCAGTACTTC.

This clone was observed a single time. The rearrangement links TRBV28 to TRBJ1-2; 8 nucleotides match TRBD1. Germline V gene lookup returns CDR1 MDHEN and CDR2 SYDVKM. CDR3 length equals 16 residues. Trimming at V came to 7 bases and at J to 4 bases, leaving 14 bases not matched to a gene. The CDR3 spells CASIPSRGTGLYGYTF. The CDR3 bases are TGTGCCAGCATCCCTTCTAGGGGGACAGGACTCTATGGCTACACCTTC.

The chain combines TRBV7-9 with TRBJ1-2; D uncertain. Germline CDR1 and CDR2: SEHNR and FQNEAQ (reference sequence). This CDR3 is 13 amino acids long. Trimming took off 6 bases at V and 8 bases at J, with 16 bases between the two ends. The CDR3 region is CASRANTGMGYTF. CDR3 sequence (DNA): TGTGCCAGCAGGGCCAACACGGGTATGGGCTACACCTTC.

The rearrangement links TRBV2 to TRBJ2-1; 12 bases are shared with TRBD2. V was clipped by 0 bases and J by 9 bases; unmatched bases: 3. The CDR3 is made up of 15 amino acids. Germline CDR1 SNHLY, CDR2 FYNNEI. The CDR3 loop is CASSEAASGRVEQFF. Written as DNA, the CDR3 is TGTGCCAGCAGTGAAGCGGCTAGCGGGAGGGTTGAGCAGTTCTTC.

The V gene is TRBV29-1, the J gene TRBJ2-1, with TRBD1 identical over 8 bases. The CDR3 has 12 residues. V was clipped by 7 bases and J by 5 bases; unmatched bases: 4. Looked up from germline, CDR1 is SQVTM and CDR2 is ANQGSEA. Here the CDR3 DNA reads TGCAGCGGGACAGGGCGCAACAATGAGCAGTTCTTC. Translated: CSGTGRNNEQFF.

The chain is built from TRBV2 and TRBJ2-7; D is perhaps TRBD2 (6 bases). The germline CDR1 and CDR2 sequences are SNHLY and FYNNEI. Trimming stripped 3 bases from V and 5 bases from J, with 11 bases between. The CDR3 is 13 amino acids. As DNA, the CDR3 is TGTGCCAGCAGTGACAGGAGGGCGAACGAGCAGTACTTC. Translating gives CASSDRRANEQYF.

In this sample, this clone turned up once. The chain combines TRBV30 with TRBJ1-2, with TRBD1 identical over 9 bases. The CDR3 covers 13 residues. V lost 8 bases and J lost 6; bases outside the gene matches: 10. Germline CDR1 reads GTSNPN; CDR2 reads SVGIG (reference sequence). CDR3 DNA sequence: TGTGCCCGGGACAGGGCTATAAAGGATGGCTACACCTTC. Encoded protein: CARDRAIKDGYTF.

The rearrangement uses TRBV7-3 and TRBJ2-7; D is ambiguous. The V end was cut by 3 bases, the J end by 0 bases, with 12 bases between. The germline CDR1 and CDR2 sequences are SGHTA and FQGTGA. The CDR3 covers 15 residues. CDR3 bases: TGTGCCAGCAGCTTGTATCCCTTCGGCTCCTACGAGCAGTACTTC. Translated: CASSLYPFGSYEQYF.

The chain couples TRBV6-5 to TRBJ1-5; no clear D gene. The V gene lost 2 bases and the J gene lost 4 bases, with 6 bases spanning the gap. Germline CDR1 and CDR2: MNHEY and SVGAGI. This CDR3 region has 13 residues. CDR3 in amino acids: CASSYQDNQPQHF. CDR3 bases: TGTGCCAGCAGTTACCAGGATAATCAGCCCCAGCATTTT.

This clone was detected only once. V is TRBV5-1 and J is TRBJ2-6; 10 nucleotides line up with TRBD1. V lost 3 bases, J lost 2 bases, and 8 bases stayed unmatched. CDR3 length equals 18 residues. The germline gives CDR1 SGHRS, CDR2 YFSETQ. For the CDR3, the DNA is TGCGCCAGCAGCTCACCGGGACAGGGGACGGCTGGGGCCAACGTCCTGACTTTC. Amino acids: CASSSPGQGTAGANVLTF.

V and J are TRBV4-2 and TRBJ1-6; 7 nucleotides align to TRBD1. Per the germline V gene, CDR1 is LGHNA and CDR2 is YNFKEQ. The V segment lost 0 bases and the J segment 7 bases; nucleotides outside the gene matches: 6. The CDR3 has 16 amino acids. The CDR3 reads CASSQDEWDRNSPLHF. The CDR3 DNA reads TGTGCCAGCAGCCAAGATGAATGGGACAGAAATTCACCCCTCCACTTT.

The chain recombines TRBV24-1 with TRBJ2-2; tentative D call: TRBD1 (6 bases). This CDR3 is 14 amino acids long. V was pared by 8 bases and J by 2 bases, with 11 bases between. The germline V gene encodes CDR1 KGHDR and CDR2 SFDVKD. DNA for the CDR3: TGTGCCACCAAACCGGGACATAACACCGGGGAGCTGTTTTTT. It translates to CATKPGHNTGELFF.

This chain connects TRBV30 to TRBJ1-5; 7 bases align to TRBD1. Germline loops: CDR1 GTSNPN, CDR2 SVGIG (reference sequence). V lost 3 bases to trimming and J lost 0 bases; unmatched junction nucleotides: 2. CDR3 length equals 14 residues. The CDR3: CAWRGQVSNQPQHF. For the CDR3, the DNA is TGTGCCTGGAGAGGACAGGTTAGCAATCAGCCCCAGCATTTT.

V and J are TRBV18 and TRBJ1-3; D ambiguous. The CDR3 spans 17 residues. Germline V gene sequence: CDR1 KGHSH, CDR2 LQKENI. Trimming took 4 bases from V and 0 from J, leaving 16 bases between them. CDR3 nucleotides: TGTGCCAGCTCACTAAACGTCAGGCCGAGCTCTGGAAACACCATATATTTT. This encodes CASSLNVRPSSGNTIYF.